This T cell receptor (beta chain) was captured in a study of blood T cell repertoires in COVID-19. Study-wide background: PBMCs, B-cell-depleted T cells, or T cells provided the cDNA or gDNA that made up the material.

The data were produced by immunoSEQ multiplex PCR, yet TCRdb's version contains in-frame clones alone and is incomplete. The sample holds more than 150,000 clones; roughly 79% are singletons and the top ten take 12%. CDR3 length: 17 residues. CDR1 and CDR2 from the germline V gene are SGHVS and FQNEAQ. V lost 4 bases, J lost 10 bases, and 13 bases stayed unmatched. This receptor was identified in a woman of 80 years or more with COVID-19, enrolled during active disease. Sequenced sample: peripheral blood. The V gene is TRBV7-8, the J gene TRBJ2-1; the match to TRBD2 covers 13 bases. The chain's CDR3 is CASSSTGGLAGSGEQFF. The CDR3 bases are TGTGCCAGCAGCTCAACCGGGGGACTAGCGGGGTCAGGAGAGCAGTTCTTC. The full variable domain, its missing parts supplied by reference TRBV7-8 and TRBJ2-1, is GAGVSQSPRYKVAKRGQDVALRCDPISGHVSLFWYQQALGQGPEFLTYFQNEAQLDKSGLPSDRFFAERPEGSVSTLKIQRTQQEDSAVYLCASSSTGGLAGSGEQFFGPGTRLTVL.